Sequencing of this T cell receptor (beta chain) was carried out in a study of vaccination and CD4 T cells after COVID-19. Study at large: Across the group, participants received two doses of either BNT162b2 or mRNA-1273 vaccine.

With the Oncomine TCR Beta short-read assay, DNA from cultured CD4+ T cells was sequenced. Genomic DNA extraction was carried out from cultured CD4+ T cells. TCRdb independently ran MiXCR on the PCR reads; one entry per CDR3 protein. The sample yields 12,000 to 15,000 distinct CDR3 sequences, under 65% seen once. Note on this clonotype: What it recognizes is unknown.

The CDR3 has 13 residues. With V trimmed by 5 bases and J by 9 bases, 5 bases remained unmatched. Germline lookup yields CDR1 LNHDA and CDR2 SQIVND (reference sequence). Treatment in this sample: roughly ten-day PBMC culture with coronavirus spike peptide pools or control peptides (ViraFEST assay). Half-medium replacement with fresh IL-2 medium took place on days 3 and 7. Sequenced: CD4+ T cells from blood, cultured in vitro. J is TRBJ2-1 and V is TRBV19; 9 bases match TRBD2. The origin of this receptor is a human donor who had recovered from COVID-19. CDR3 in DNA: TGTGCCAGTAGTTGGGGACTAGCCGTTGAGCAGTTCTTC. Protein product: CASSWGLAVEQFF.